The present entry profiles one T cell receptor (beta chain) with its context. Antigen unknown. TCRdb's copy holds only in-frame clones and misses some; the assay was immunoSEQ multiplex PCR. In the table there are about 16,000 clones, approximately 67% of which are singletons. The entry originates in a study of cytotoxic CD8 clonotypes in ibrutinib-treated CLL. This CDR3 has 13 residues. Trimming removed 1 base at V and 5 bases at J, with 6 bases between. Germline V gives CDR1 MNHEY, CDR2 SMNVEV (reference sequence). Study outcomes and limitations: An increase in clonality occurred at ibrutinib response, followed by a return toward baseline at progression.

The TCR originated in a human donor with chronic lymphocytic leukemia. Sequenced material: PBMCs, taken before ibrutinib treatment. The rearrangement links TRBV27 to TRBJ1-5; D ambiguous. The CDR3 nucleotides read TGTGCCAGCAGTTTATTTAGGGATCAGCCCCAGCATTTT. The encoded protein is CASSLFRDQPQHF.